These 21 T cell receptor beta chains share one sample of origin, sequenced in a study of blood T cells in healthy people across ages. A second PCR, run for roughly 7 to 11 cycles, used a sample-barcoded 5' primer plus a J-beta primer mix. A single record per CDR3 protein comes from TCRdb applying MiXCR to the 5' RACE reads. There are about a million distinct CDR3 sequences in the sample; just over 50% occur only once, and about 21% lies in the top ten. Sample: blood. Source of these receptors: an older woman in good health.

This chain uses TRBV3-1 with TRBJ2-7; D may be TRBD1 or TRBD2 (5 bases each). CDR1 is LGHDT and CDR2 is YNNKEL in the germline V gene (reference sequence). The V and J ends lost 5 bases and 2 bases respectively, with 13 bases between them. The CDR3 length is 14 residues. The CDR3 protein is CASSWGSEAYEQYF. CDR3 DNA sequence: TGTGCCAGCAGCTGGGGGAGTGAGGCCTACGAGCAGTACTTC.

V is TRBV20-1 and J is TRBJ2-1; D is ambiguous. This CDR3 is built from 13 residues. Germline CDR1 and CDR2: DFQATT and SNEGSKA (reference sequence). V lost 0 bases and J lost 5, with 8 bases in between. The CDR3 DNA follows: TGCAGTGCTAGAGATGGCGCAAACAATGAGCAGTTCTTC. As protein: CSARDGANNEQFF.

CDR3 bases: TGCAGCGTTGAATGGCTAGCGGGAGGTCATGAGCAGTTCTTC. It is translated as CSVEWLAGGHEQFF. This chain uses TRBV29-1 with TRBJ2-1, with TRBD2 matching over 11 bases. With V trimmed by 2 bases and J by 8 bases, 5 bases remained unmatched. Germline values: CDR1 SQVTM, CDR2 ANQGSEA. The CDR3 contains 14 residues.

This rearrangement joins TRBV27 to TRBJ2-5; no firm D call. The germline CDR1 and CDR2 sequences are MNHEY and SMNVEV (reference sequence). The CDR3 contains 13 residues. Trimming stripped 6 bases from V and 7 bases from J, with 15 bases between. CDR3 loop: CASSNGWAGTQYF. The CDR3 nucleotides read TGTGCCAGCAGCAACGGTTGGGCCGGGACCCAGTACTTC.

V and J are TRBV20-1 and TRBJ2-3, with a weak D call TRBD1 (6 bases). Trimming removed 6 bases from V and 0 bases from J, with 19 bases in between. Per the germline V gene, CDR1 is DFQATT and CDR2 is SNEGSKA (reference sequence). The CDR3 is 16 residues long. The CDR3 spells CSAATPGQASTDTQYF. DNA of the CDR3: TGCAGTGCAGCGACTCCGGGACAAGCTAGCACAGATACGCAGTATTTT.

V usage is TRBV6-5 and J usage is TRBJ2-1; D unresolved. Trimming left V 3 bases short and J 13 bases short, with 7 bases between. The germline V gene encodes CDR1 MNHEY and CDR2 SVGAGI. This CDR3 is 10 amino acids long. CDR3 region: CASSYETQFF. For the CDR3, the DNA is TGTGCCAGCAGTTATGAGACCCAGTTCTTC.

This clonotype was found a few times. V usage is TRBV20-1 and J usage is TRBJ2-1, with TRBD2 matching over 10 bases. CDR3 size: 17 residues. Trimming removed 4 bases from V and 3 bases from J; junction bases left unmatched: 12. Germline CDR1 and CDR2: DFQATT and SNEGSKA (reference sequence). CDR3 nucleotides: TGCAGTGCTATGGACAGAGGGTTAGCGGGAGGCTACAATGAGCAGTTCTTC. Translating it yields CSAMDRGLAGGYNEQFF.

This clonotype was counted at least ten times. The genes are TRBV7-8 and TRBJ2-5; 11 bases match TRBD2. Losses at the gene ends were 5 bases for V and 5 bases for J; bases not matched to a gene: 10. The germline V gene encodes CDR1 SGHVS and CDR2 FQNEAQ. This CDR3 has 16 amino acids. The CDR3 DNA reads TGTGCCAGCAGCCCCCGGCTAGCGGGAGGTATCGAGACCCAGTACTTC. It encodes CASSPRLAGGIETQYF.

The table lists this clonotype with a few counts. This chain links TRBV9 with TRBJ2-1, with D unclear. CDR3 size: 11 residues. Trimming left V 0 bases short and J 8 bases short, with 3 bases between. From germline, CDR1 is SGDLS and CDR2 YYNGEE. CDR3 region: CASSVGDEQFF. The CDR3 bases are TGTGCCAGCAGCGTAGGCGATGAGCAGTTCTTC.

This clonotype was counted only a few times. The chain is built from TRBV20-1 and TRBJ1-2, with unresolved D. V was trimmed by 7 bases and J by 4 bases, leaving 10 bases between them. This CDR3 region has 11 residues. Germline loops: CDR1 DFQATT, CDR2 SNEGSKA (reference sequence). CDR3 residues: CSDSDGYGYTF. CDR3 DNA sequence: TGCAGTGACTCAGACGGCTATGGCTACACCTTC.

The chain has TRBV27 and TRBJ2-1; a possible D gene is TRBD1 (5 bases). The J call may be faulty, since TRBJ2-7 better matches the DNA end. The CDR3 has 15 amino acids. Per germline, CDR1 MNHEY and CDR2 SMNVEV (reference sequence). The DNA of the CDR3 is TGTGCCAGCTCCCGAATAAGGGGCTCCTACAATGAGCAGTACTTC. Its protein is CASSRIRGSYNEQYF.

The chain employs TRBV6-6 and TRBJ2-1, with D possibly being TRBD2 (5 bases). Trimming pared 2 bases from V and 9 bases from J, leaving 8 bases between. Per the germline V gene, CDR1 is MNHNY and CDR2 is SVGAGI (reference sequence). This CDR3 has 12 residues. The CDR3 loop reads CASSYTRVEQFF. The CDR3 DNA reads TGTGCCAGCAGTTACACGAGGGTTGAGCAGTTCTTC.

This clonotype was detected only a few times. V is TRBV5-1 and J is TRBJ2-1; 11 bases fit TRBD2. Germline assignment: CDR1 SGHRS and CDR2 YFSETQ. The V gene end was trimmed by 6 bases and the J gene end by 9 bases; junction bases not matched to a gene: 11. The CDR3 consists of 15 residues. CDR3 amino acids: CASTAFLAGGGEQFF. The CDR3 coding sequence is TGCGCCAGCACGGCTTTTCTAGCGGGAGGAGGTGAGCAGTTCTTC. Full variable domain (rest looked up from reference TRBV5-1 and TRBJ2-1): KAGVTQTPRYLIKTRGQQVTLSCSPISGHRSVSWYQQTPGQGLQFLFEYFSETQRNKGNFPGRFSGRQFSNSRSEMNVSTLELGDSALYLCASTAFLAGGGEQFFGPGTRLTVL.

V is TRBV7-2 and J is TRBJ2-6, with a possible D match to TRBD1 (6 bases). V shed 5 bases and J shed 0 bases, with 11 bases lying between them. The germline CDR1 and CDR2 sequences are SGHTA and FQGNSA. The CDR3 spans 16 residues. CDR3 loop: CASSLGQTSGANVLTF. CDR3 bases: TGTGCCAGCAGCCTTGGACAGACCTCTGGGGCCAACGTCCTGACTTTC.

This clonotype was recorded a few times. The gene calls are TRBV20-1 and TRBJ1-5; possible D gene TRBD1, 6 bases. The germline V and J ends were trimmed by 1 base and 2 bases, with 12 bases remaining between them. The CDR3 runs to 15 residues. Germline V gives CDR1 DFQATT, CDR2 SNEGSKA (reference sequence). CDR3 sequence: CSARASGAGNQPQHF. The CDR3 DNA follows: TGCAGTGCTAGAGCGTCAGGGGCGGGCAATCAGCCCCAGCATTTT.

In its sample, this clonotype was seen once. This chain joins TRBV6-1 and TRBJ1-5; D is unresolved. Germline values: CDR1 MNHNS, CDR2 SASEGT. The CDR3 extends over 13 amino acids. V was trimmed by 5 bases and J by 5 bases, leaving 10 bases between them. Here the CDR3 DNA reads TGTGCCAGCAGTACCTTACCAGATCAGCCCCAGCATTTT. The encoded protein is CASSTLPDQPQHF.

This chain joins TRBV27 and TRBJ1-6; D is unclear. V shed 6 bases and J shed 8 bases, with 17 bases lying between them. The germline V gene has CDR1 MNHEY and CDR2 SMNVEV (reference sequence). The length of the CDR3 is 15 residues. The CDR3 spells CASRVPGHGDSPLHF. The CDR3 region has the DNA TGTGCCAGCAGAGTGCCAGGCCATGGGGATTCACCCCTCCACTTT.

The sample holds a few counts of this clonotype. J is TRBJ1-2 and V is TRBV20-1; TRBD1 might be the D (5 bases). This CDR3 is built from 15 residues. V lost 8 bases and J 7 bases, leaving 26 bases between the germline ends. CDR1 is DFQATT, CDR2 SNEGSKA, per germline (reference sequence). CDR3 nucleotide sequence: TGCAGTACTCCCGGGACGGACGCCAGAAAGGCTGGCTACACCTTC. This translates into CSTPGTDARKAGYTF.

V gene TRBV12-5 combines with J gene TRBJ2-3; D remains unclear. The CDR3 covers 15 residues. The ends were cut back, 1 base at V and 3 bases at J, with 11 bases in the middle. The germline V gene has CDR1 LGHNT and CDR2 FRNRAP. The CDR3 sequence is CASGLELGRTDTQYF. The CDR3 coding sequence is TGTGCTAGTGGTTTGGAACTCGGTCGAACAGATACGCAGTATTTT.

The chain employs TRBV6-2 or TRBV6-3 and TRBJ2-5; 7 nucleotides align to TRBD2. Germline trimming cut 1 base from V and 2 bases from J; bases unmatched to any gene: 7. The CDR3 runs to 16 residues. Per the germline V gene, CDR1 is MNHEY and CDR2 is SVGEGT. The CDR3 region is CASSYWGGSKQETQYF. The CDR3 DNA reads TGTGCCAGCAGTTACTGGGGCGGGAGTAAGCAAGAGACCCAGTACTTC.

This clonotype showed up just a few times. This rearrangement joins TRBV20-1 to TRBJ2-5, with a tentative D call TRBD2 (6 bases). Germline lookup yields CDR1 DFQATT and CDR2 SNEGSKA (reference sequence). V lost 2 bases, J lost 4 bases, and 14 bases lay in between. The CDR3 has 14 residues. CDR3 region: CSARTTVSGETQYF. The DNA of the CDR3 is TGCAGTGCTAGAACTACCGTTAGCGGAGAGACCCAGTACTTC.